What follows are 32 T cell receptor beta chains derived from one specimen sequenced in a study of beta chain features in type 1 diabetes. Points from the study as a whole: Significant though moderate, a shortening of TCRB CDR3s appeared in all four CD4+ subsets of Type 1 diabetes patients.

No cognate antigen is known for these TCRs. cDNA synthesis used the whole RNA isolate, giving expressed TCRB sequences. Generated by immunoSEQ multiplex PCR, the TCRdb table keeps only in-frame clones and is missing some. The sample records hundreds of thousands of clones, over 11% being singletons. Material for sequencing was naive CD4+ T cells from blood. The receptor source for this set is a man in his late teens or twenties with type 1 diabetes.

The chain uses TRBV5-1 and TRBJ1-1; D ambiguous. V was cut by 4 bases and J by 1 base, with 8 bases left in between. The germline gives CDR1 SGHRS, CDR2 YFSETQ. This CDR3 has 13 residues. Written as DNA, the CDR3 is TGCGCCAGCAGCCCGGGAGCGAACACTGAAGCTTTCTTT. This gives the protein CASSPGANTEAFF.

This clone was picked up a small number of times. The rearrangement joins TRBV6-6 to TRBJ1-5; 7 positions agree with TRBD1. Trimming took 6 bases from V and 1 from J; bases not matched to a gene: 0. CDR3 length: 13 amino acids. Germline V gene lookup returns CDR1 MNHNY and CDR2 SVGAGI (reference sequence). The CDR3 loop is CASRQGSNQPQHF. In nucleotides, the CDR3 is TGTGCCAGCAGACAGGGGAGCAATCAGCCCCAGCATTTT.

The chain links TRBV25-1 to TRBJ2-5; D may correspond to TRBD1 or TRBD2 (5 bases each). Trimming pared 1 base from V and 4 bases from J, leaving 16 bases between. The germline V gene has CDR1 MGHDK and CDR2 SYGVNS. The CDR3 is made up of 16 amino acids. The DNA for the CDR3 is TGTGCCAGCAGTGAATTTGTGGGGACGGCAGGAGAGACCCAGTACTTC. As protein: CASSEFVGTAGETQYF.

This clone occurred a few times. The V call is TRBV5-1, the J call TRBJ2-1, with TRBD2 identical over 7 bases. With 4 bases clipped from V and 3 bases from J, the junction kept 10 bases outside the gene matches. CDR3 length: 16 amino acids. The V gene's germline CDR1 is SGHRS and CDR2 YFSETQ. The CDR3 here is CASSRMGRVNYNEQFF. Written as DNA, the CDR3 is TGCGCCAGCAGCCGGATGGGGAGGGTTAACTACAATGAGCAGTTCTTC.

This clone came up a few times. The chain employs TRBV2 and TRBJ1-1; D is ambiguous. Germline V gives CDR1 SNHLY, CDR2 FYNNEI. The CDR3 sequence is 14 residues long. Deletions cut 4 bases from V and 1 base from J, with 10 bases between. CDR3: CASSVWSGNTEAFF. Here the CDR3 DNA reads TGTGCCAGCAGTGTTTGGTCCGGGAACACTGAAGCTTTCTTT.

This clone was detected a few times. This chain joins TRBV7-2 and TRBJ2-2; 10 positions agree with TRBD2. V lost 2 bases and J lost 4; bases outside the gene matches: 4. Germline V gene data show CDR1 as SGHTA and CDR2 as FQGNSA. This CDR3 has 16 residues. The CDR3 sequence is CASSLTSGIPTGELFF. CDR3 in DNA: TGTGCCAGCAGCTTAACTAGCGGGATTCCCACCGGGGAGCTGTTTTTT.

This clone was seen a few times. Other DNA sequences from this sample encode an identical CDR3 as well. This chain joins TRBV6-5 and TRBJ2-7; D is undetermined. This CDR3 spans 12 amino acids. Trimming removed 5 bases at V and 3 bases at J, with 8 bases between. Germline-derived CDR1 and CDR2 are MNHEY and SVGAGI. The CDR3 DNA reads as TGTGCCAGCAGTCCAACGGTCTACGAGCAGTACTTC. Translating it yields CASSPTVYEQYF.

The table lists this clone with a few counts. V gene TRBV5-1 combines with J gene TRBJ2-3; D gene unclear. This CDR3 is 15 amino acids long. The germline V gene encodes CDR1 SGHRS and CDR2 YFSETQ. V gave up 3 bases and J gave up 0 bases, with 11 bases separating them. The DNA for the CDR3 is TGCGCCAGCAGCTCCAAGGTCTCTAGCACAGATACGCAGTATTTT. Translation gives CASSSKVSSTDTQYF. Full variable domain (remainder filled in from reference TRBV5-1 and TRBJ2-3): KAGVTQTPRYLIKTRGQQVTLSCSPISGHRSVSWYQQTPGQGLQFLFEYFSETQRNKGNFPGRFSGRQFSNSRSEMNVSTLELGDSALYLCASSSKVSSTDTQYFGPGTRLTVL.

Concerning this clone itself: In the same sample, other DNA sequences code for this CDR3. This chain links TRBV30 with TRBJ2-7, with a weak D call TRBD2 (5 bases). The CDR3 is 11 residues long. V was trimmed by 3 bases and J by 7 bases, leaving 10 bases between them. Germline CDR1 is GTSNPN and CDR2 is SVGIG (reference sequence). The CDR3 bases are TGTGCCTGGAGCGGTCCGGGAGAGCAGTACTTC. Protein sequence: CAWSGPGEQYF.

The sample holds a few counts of this clone. The chain employs TRBV4-3 and TRBJ1-1; 8 bases align to TRBD1. V gave up 1 base and J gave up 7 bases; unmatched junction bases: 14. CDR3 length: 17 amino acids. CDR1 and CDR2 (germline): LGHNA, YSLEER. CDR3: CASSQAPSGQDLYEAFF. CDR3 nucleotide sequence: TGCGCCAGCAGCCAAGCTCCCTCGGGACAGGACTTGTATGAAGCTTTCTTT.

The genes are TRBV11-2 and TRBJ2-1; 13 positions match TRBD2. This CDR3 has 16 residues. Unmatched junction bases numbered 9, after V lost 5 bases and J lost 8 bases. CDR1 and CDR2 from the germline V gene are SGHAT and FQNNGV. CDR3 in DNA: TGTGCCAGCAGCCCAAGGACTAGCGGGAGAAGGGATGAGCAGTTCTTC. Its translation is CASSPRTSGRRDEQFF.

This clone showed up just a few times. Different DNA sequences within this sample yield the same CDR3. CDR3 coding DNA: TGTGCCAGCAGCTTGAGGGGCGGACTCTCCTACGAGCAGTACTTC. Its protein is CASSLRGGLSYEQYF. J is TRBJ2-7 and V is TRBV7-2; D is possibly TRBD1 or TRBD2 (5 bases each). In germline, CDR1 is SGHTA, CDR2 FQGNSA. The ends were cut back, 3 bases at V and 0 bases at J, with 12 bases in the middle. CDR3 length equals 15 residues.

This clone was counted ten times or more. The chain has TRBV13 and TRBJ2-6; D ambiguous. The CDR3 is 14 amino acids. Trimming shortened V by 3 bases and J by 1 base, and 4 bases separated the two germline ends. CDR1 and CDR2 from the germline V gene are PRHDT and FYEKMQ (reference sequence). CDR3 sequence (DNA): TGTGCCAGCAGCTTTTTTTCTGGGGCCAACGTCCTGACTTTC. Translation: CASSFFSGANVLTF.

The genes are TRBV6-5 and TRBJ1-2; D possibly corresponds to TRBD1 (5 bases). The CDR3 spans 15 residues. CDR1 MNHEY and CDR2 SVGAGI come from the germline V gene. Trimming shortened V by 7 bases and J by 4 bases, and 19 bases separated the two germline ends. The CDR3 coding sequence is TGTGCCAGCAATCCCGACCGGGACCGAACCTATGGCTACACCTTC. Translating it yields CASNPDRDRTYGYTF.

The CDR3 is CASSQHKGSGNQPQHF. The CDR3 DNA sequence: TGTGCCAGCAGCCAACACAAGGGTTCGGGCAATCAGCCCCAGCATTTT. V gene TRBV5-6 combines with J gene TRBJ1-5; D is undetermined. V dropped 4 bases and J dropped 2 bases, with 16 bases sitting between them. The germline V gene encodes CDR1 SGHDT and CDR2 YYEEEE. This CDR3 contains 16 residues.

This chain uses TRBV6-1 with TRBJ1-1, with D unclear. Trimming cost V 5 bases and J 3 bases, with 13 bases left between them. From germline, CDR1 is MNHNS and CDR2 SASEGT. The CDR3 is 14 amino acids. CDR3 sequence reads: CASSFSGVYTEAFF. The CDR3 DNA follows: TGTGCCAGCAGTTTCTCTGGGGTCTACACTGAAGCTTTCTTT.

The gene calls are TRBV11-1 and TRBJ2-3, with TRBD1 identical over 7 bases. Germline-derived CDR1 and CDR2 are SGHAT and FQDESV (reference sequence). The CDR3 consists of 14 residues. V dropped 7 bases and J dropped 4; count of bases not matched to a gene: 8. This chain's CDR3 is CASTPDRFPDTQYF. Written as DNA, the CDR3 is TGTGCCAGCACGCCGGACAGGTTTCCAGATACGCAGTATTTT. The variable domain in full, with the rest retrieved from reference TRBV11-1 and TRBJ2-3, is EAEVAQSPRYKITEKSQAVAFWCDPISGHATLYWYRQILGQGPELLVQFQDESVVDDSQLPKDRFSAERLKGVDSTLKIQPAELGDSAMYLCASTPDRFPDTQYFGPGTRLTVL.

The chain is built from TRBV7-2 and TRBJ1-5; 7 positions match TRBD1. V shed 5 bases and J 2 bases; nucleotides not matched to a gene: 9. The CDR3 length is 16 residues. Germline V lookup: CDR1 SGHTA, CDR2 FQGNSA. CDR3 coding DNA: TGTGCCAGCAGCCCTACGACAGGGATGGGCAATCAGCCCCAGCATTTT. Its translation: CASSPTTGMGNQPQHF.

This clone was found a few times. The V call is TRBV5-1, the J call TRBJ1-1, with 7 bases fitting TRBD1. Germline V lookup: CDR1 SGHRS, CDR2 YFSETQ. With 8 bases clipped from V and 5 bases from J, the junction kept 9 bases outside the gene matches. The CDR3 totals 13 residues. This CDR3 is CASSTGPGTEAFF. CDR3 DNA: TGCGCCAGTTCGACAGGGCCGGGGACTGAAGCTTTCTTT.

This clone was found a few times. The chain uses TRBV9 and TRBJ2-3; 9 bases map to TRBD1. CDR1 and CDR2 (germline): SGDLS, YYNGEE. This CDR3 is 14 amino acids long. V was clipped by 3 bases and J by 5 bases; unmatched bases: 4. CDR3 amino acids: CASSAQGAEDTQYF. The CDR3 bases are TGTGCCAGCAGCGCACAGGGGGCCGAAGATACGCAGTATTTT.

This clone was seen a handful of times. The rearrangement links TRBV6-1 to TRBJ2-3; maybe TRBD2 (6 bases). The CDR3 consists of 13 residues. V dropped 0 bases and J dropped 15 bases, with 16 bases sitting between them. Germline values: CDR1 MNHNS, CDR2 SASEGT. CDR3: CASSEAWGDLKYF. The CDR3, as DNA: TGTGCCAGCAGTGAAGCGTGGGGGGACCTAAAATATTTT.

In this sample, this clone turned up a few times. The chain combines TRBV14 with TRBJ2-3; 11 nucleotides match TRBD2. Trimming removed 8 bases from V and 5 bases from J; junction bases left unmatched: 9. In germline, CDR1 is SGHDN, CDR2 FVKESK. The CDR3 has 15 amino acids. Here the CDR3 reads CASGQLAGAVDTQYF. The CDR3 DNA is TGTGCCAGCGGTCAACTAGCGGGAGCAGTAGATACGCAGTATTTT. The full variable domain, completed using reference TRBV14 and TRBJ2-3, is EAGVTQFPSHSVIEKGQTVTLRCDPISGHDNLYWYRRVMGKEIKFLLHFVKESKQDESGMPNNRFLAERTGGTYSTLKVQPAELEDSGVYFCASGQLAGAVDTQYFGPGTRLTVL.

The chain uses TRBV30 and TRBJ1-4; no reliable D call. The V and J ends lost 8 bases and 5 bases respectively, with 21 bases between them. This CDR3 spans 15 amino acids. Germline V gene data show CDR1 as GTSNPN and CDR2 as SVGIG (reference sequence). The CDR3 bases are TGTGCCGTAGGGAGCCATGGAGTCAGCAATGAAAAACTGTTTTTT. Its protein is CAVGSHGVSNEKLFF.

V usage is TRBV27 and J usage is TRBJ1-2; a weak D match, TRBD1 (6 bases). This CDR3 contains 15 residues. The V gene's germline CDR1 is MNHEY and CDR2 SMNVEV (reference sequence). The V gene lost 5 bases and the J gene lost 1 base, with 14 bases spanning the gap. In DNA, the CDR3 is TGTGCCAGCAGTGCCTCGGACAGATTTAACTATGGCTACACCTTC. This encodes CASSASDRFNYGYTF.

This clone was counted between two and nine times. The chain's CDR3 is CAWSKGTSGTDTQYF. As DNA, the CDR3 is TGTGCCTGGAGTAAAGGGACTAGCGGCACAGATACGCAGTATTTT. The rearrangement uses TRBV30 and TRBJ2-3; 10 bases map to TRBD2. V shed 2 bases, J shed 1 base, and the junction held 3 bases outside the gene matches. This CDR3 is 15 amino acids long. The V gene's germline CDR1 is GTSNPN and CDR2 SVGIG (reference sequence).

The V gene is TRBV15, the J gene TRBJ1-2, with unresolved D. The CDR3 is made up of 13 amino acids. CDR1 and CDR2 from the germline V gene are LNHNV and YYDKDF (reference sequence). V was clipped by 0 bases and J by 6 bases, with 8 bases between them. CDR3 loop: CATSRDGWDGYTF. The DNA for the CDR3 is TGTGCCACCAGCAGAGATGGGTGGGATGGCTACACCTTC.

The chain joins TRBV7-2 to TRBJ2-5; D ambiguous. The CDR3 is 14 amino acids. Per the germline V gene, CDR1 is SGHTA and CDR2 is FQGNSA. V lost 5 bases and J 2 bases, leaving 12 bases between the germline ends. This CDR3 reads CASSPMNQQETQYF. CDR3 bases: TGTGCCAGCAGCCCCATGAACCAACAAGAGACCCAGTACTTC.

This chain uses TRBV27 with TRBJ2-7; 11 nucleotides line up with TRBD2. Per the germline V gene, CDR1 is MNHEY and CDR2 is SMNVEV (reference sequence). The CDR3 consists of 16 residues. The ends lost 7 bases at V and 5 bases at J; junction bases unmatched: 13. CDR3 DNA: TGTGCCAGCAAACCCTTTCTACTAGCGGGAGCCCACGAGCAGTACTTC. Translated: CASKPFLLAGAHEQYF.

The chain has TRBV28 and TRBJ2-7, with 11 bases identical to TRBD1. The CDR3 is made up of 12 amino acids. The germline CDR1 and CDR2 sequences are MDHEN and SYDVKM. The V segment lost 8 bases and the J segment 6 bases; nucleotides outside the gene matches: 3. CDR3 nucleotides: TGTGCCAGCTGGGACAGGGGGACCGAGCAGTACTTC. This sequence encodes CASWDRGTEQYF.

Only a few counts were recorded for this clone. This sequence joins TRBV29-1 and TRBJ1-2, with D possibly TRBD1 on 6 matching bases. The V end lost 4 bases, the J end lost 3 bases, and 27 bases lay between the germline ends. This CDR3 region has 18 residues. Germline V gene lookup returns CDR1 SQVTM and CDR2 ANQGSEA. Here the CDR3 DNA reads TGCAGCGTTGGGGGGCAGAAGACTCCTAGAGGAGGTGACTATGGCTACACCTTC. Encoded protein: CSVGGQKTPRGGDYGYTF.

This clone was detected a few times. CDR3 sequence (DNA): TGTGCCTGGAGTTTCGGCGGCCCTGTCGAGCAGTACTTC. Protein sequence: CAWSFGGPVEQYF. The chain employs TRBV30 and TRBJ2-7; D gene unclear. Trimming removed 2 bases from V and 6 bases from J, with 14 bases in between. CDR1 GTSNPN and CDR2 SVGIG come from the germline V gene (reference sequence). The CDR3 has 13 amino acids.

The chain is built from TRBV13 and TRBJ1-5; 10 bases are shared with TRBD1. The CDR3 is made up of 16 amino acids. CDR1 is PRHDT, CDR2 FYEKMQ, per germline (reference sequence). The J segment lost 3 bases and the V segment lost 3 bases, leaving 5 bases of the junction unmatched. In DNA form, the CDR3 reads TGTGCCAGCAGCTTGAGGACAGGGGGGTACAATCAGCCCCAGCATTTT. It encodes CASSLRTGGYNQPQHF.